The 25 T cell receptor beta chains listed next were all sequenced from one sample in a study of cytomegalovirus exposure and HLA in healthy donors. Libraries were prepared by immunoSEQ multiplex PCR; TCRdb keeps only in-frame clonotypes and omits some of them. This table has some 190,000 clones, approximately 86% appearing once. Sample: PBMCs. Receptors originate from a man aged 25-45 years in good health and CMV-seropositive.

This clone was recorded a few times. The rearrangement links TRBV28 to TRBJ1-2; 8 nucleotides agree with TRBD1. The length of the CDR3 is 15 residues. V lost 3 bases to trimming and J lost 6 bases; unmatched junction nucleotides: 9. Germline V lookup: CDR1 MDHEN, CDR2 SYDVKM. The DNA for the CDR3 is TGTGCCAGCAGTTTGGGGACAGGAACATTAGATGGCTACACCTTC. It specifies CASSLGTGTLDGYTF.

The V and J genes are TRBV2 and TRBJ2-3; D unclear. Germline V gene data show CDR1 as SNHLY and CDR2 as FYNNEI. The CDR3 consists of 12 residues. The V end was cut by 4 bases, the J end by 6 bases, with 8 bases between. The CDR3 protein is CASSVRQDTQYF. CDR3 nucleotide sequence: TGTGCCAGCAGTGTTCGGCAGGATACGCAGTATTTT.

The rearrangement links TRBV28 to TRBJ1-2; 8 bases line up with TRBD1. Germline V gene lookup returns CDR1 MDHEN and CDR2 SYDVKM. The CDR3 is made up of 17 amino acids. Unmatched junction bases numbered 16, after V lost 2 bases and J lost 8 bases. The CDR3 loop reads CASSLDGSGGLRVGYTF. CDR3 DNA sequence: TGTGCCAGCAGTTTAGATGGGTCAGGGGGCCTCCGCGTCGGCTACACCTTC.

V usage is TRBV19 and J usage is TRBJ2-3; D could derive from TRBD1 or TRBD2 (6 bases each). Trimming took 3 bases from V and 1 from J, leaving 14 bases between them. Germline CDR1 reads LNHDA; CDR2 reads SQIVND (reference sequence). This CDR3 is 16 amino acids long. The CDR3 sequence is CASSIYGGRGTDTQYF. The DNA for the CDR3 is TGTGCCAGTAGTATCTACGGGGGCCGAGGCACAGATACGCAGTATTTT. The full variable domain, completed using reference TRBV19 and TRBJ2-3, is DGGITQSPKYLFRKEGQNVTLSCEQNLNHDAMYWYRQDPGQGLRLIYYSQIVNDFQKGDIAEGYSVSREKKESFPLTVTSAQKNPTAFYLCASSIYGGRGTDTQYFGPGTRLTVL.

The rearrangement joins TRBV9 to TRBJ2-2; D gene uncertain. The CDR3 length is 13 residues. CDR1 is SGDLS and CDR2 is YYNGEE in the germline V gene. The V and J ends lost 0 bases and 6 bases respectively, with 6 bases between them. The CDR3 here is CASSVVDAGELFF. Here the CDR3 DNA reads TGTGCCAGCAGCGTAGTGGACGCCGGGGAGCTGTTTTTT.

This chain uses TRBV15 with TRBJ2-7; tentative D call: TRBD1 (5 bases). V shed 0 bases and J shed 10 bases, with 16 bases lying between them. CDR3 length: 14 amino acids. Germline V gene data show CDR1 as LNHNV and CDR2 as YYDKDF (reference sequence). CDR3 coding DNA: TGTGCCACCAGCAGAGATTGGGGCCTACGAGAACAGTACTTC. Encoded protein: CATSRDWGLREQYF.

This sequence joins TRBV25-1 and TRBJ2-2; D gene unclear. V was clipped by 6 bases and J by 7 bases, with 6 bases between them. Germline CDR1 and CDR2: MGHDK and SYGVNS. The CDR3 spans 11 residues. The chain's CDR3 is CASRGSGELFF. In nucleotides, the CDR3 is TGTGCCAGCAGGGGAAGCGGGGAGCTGTTTTTT.

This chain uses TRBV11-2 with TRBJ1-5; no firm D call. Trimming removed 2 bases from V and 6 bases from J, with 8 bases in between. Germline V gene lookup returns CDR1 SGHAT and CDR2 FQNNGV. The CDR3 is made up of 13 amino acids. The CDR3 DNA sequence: TGTGCCAGCAGCTTACAGGAAACTCAGCCCCAGCATTTT. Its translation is CASSLQETQPQHF.

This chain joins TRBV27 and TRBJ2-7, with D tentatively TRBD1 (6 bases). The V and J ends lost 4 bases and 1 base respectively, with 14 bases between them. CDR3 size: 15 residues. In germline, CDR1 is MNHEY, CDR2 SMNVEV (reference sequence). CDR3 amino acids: CASSSPPTGSYEQYF. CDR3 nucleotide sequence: TGTGCCAGCAGTTCTCCTCCGACAGGTTCCTACGAGCAGTACTTC.

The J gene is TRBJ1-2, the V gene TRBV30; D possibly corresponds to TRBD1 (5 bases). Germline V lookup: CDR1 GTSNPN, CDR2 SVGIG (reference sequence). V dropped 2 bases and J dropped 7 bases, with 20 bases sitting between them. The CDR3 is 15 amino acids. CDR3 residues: CAWSLAPGTAFGYTF. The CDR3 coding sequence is TGTGCCTGGAGTCTCGCCCCCGGGACCGCTTTTGGCTACACCTTC.

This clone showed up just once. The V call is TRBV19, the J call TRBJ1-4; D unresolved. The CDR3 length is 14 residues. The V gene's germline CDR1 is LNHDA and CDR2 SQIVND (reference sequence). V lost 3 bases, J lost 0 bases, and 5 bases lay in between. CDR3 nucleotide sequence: TGTGCCAGTAGTATTAGTGCAACTAATGAAAAACTGTTTTTT. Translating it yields CASSISATNEKLFF. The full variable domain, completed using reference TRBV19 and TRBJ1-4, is DGGITQSPKYLFRKEGQNVTLSCEQNLNHDAMYWYRQDPGQGLRLIYYSQIVNDFQKGDIAEGYSVSREKKESFPLTVTSAQKNPTAFYLCASSISATNEKLFFGSGTQLSVL.

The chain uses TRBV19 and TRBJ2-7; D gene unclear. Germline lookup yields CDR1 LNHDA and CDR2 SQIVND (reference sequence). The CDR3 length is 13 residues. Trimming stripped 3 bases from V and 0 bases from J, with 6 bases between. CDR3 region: CASSIAASYEQYF. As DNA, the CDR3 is TGTGCCAGTAGTATCGCGGCCTCCTACGAGCAGTACTTC.

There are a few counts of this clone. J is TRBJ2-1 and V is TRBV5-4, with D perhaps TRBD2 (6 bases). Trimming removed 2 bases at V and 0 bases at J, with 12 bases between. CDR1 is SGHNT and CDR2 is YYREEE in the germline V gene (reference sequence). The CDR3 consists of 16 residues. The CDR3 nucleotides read TGTGCCAGCAGCTTTTTTGGGGGGAGCTCCTACAATGAGCAGTTCTTC. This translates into CASSFFGGSSYNEQFF. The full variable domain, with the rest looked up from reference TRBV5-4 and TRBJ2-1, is ETGVTQSPTHLIKTRGQQVTLRCSSQSGHNTVSWYQQALGQGPQFIFQYYREEENGRGNFPPRFSGLQFPNYSSELNVNALELDDSALYLCASSFFGGSSYNEQFFGPGTRLTVL.

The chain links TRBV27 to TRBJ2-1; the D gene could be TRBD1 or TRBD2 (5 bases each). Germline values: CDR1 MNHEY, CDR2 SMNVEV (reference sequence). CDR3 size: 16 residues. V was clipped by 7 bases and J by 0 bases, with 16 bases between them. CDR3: CASIPWAGSSYNEQFF. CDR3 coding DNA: TGTGCCAGCATCCCCTGGGCAGGGAGCTCCTACAATGAGCAGTTCTTC.

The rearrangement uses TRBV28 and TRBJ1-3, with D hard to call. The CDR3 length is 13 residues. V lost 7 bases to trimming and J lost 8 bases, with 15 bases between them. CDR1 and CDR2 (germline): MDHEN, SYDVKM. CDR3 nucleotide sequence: TGTGCCAGCACCCCTGGTTCGGAAGACACCATATATTTT. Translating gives CASTPGSEDTIYF. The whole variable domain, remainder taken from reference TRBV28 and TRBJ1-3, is DVKVTQSSRYLVKRTGEKVFLECVQDMDHENMFWYRQDPGLGLRLIYFSYDVKMKEKGDIPEGYSVSREKKERFSLILESASTNQTSMYLCASTPGSEDTIYFGEGSWLTVV.

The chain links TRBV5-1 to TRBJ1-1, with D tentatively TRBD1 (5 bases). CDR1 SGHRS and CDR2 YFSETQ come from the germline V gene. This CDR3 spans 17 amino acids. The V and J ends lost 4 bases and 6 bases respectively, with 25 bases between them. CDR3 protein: CASSPGVVGPQGAEAFF. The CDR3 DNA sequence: TGCGCCAGCAGCCCCGGAGTCGTAGGGCCCCAGGGAGCTGAAGCTTTCTTT. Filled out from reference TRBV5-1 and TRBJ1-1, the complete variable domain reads KAGVTQTPRYLIKTRGQQVTLSCSPISGHRSVSWYQQTPGQGLQFLFEYFSETQRNKGNFPGRFSGRQFSNSRSEMNVSTLELGDSALYLCASSPGVVGPQGAEAFFGQGTRLTVV.

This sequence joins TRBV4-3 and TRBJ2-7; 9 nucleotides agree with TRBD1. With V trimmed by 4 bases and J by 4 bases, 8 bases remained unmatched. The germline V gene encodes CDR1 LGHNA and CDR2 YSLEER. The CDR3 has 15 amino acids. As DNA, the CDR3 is TGCGCCAGCAGCCGATCCGGGACAGGGCCGTACGAGCAGTACTTC. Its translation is CASSRSGTGPYEQYF.

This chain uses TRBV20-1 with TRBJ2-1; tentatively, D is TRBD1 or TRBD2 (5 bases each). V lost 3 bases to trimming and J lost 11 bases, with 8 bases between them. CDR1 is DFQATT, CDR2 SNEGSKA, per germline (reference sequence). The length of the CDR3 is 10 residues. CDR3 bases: TGCAGTGCTAGGAAGGGACAGCAGTTCTTC. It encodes CSARKGQQFF.

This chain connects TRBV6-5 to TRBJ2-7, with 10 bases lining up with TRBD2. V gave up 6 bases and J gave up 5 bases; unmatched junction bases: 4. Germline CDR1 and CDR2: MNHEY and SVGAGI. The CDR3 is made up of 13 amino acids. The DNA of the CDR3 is TGTGCCAGCAGCCTAGCGGGAGCCCACGAGCAGTACTTC. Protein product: CASSLAGAHEQYF.

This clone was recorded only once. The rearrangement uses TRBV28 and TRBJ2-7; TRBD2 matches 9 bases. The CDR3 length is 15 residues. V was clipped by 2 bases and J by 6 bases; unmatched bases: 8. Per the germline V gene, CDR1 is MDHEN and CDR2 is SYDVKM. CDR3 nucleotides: TGTGCCAGCAGTTTAGGGTTAGCGGGAGTGAGCGAGCAGTACTTC. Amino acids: CASSLGLAGVSEQYF.

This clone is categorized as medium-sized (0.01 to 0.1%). CDR3 region: CASSLVLGSDKSGYTF. The CDR3 DNA reads TGTGCCAGCAGCTTAGTCCTAGGTTCAGATAAAAGTGGCTACACCTTC. The J gene is TRBJ1-2, the V gene TRBV7-9; D not certain. CDR3 length equals 16 residues. V shed 1 base and J shed 7 bases, with 19 bases lying between them. Germline V gene sequence: CDR1 SEHNR, CDR2 FQNEAQ (reference sequence).

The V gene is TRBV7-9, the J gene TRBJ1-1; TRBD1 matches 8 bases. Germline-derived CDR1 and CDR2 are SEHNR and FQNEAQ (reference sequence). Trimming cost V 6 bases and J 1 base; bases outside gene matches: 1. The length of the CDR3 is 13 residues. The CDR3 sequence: CASRTGENTEAFF. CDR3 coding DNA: TGTGCCAGCAGGACAGGGGAGAACACTGAAGCTTTCTTT.

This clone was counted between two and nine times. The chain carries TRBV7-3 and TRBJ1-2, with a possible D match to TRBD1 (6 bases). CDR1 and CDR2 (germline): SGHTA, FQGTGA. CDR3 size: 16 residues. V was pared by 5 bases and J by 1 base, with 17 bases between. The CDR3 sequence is CASSPEGGGRNYGYTF. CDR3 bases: TGTGCCAGCAGCCCCGAAGGTGGGGGGCGTAACTATGGCTACACCTTC.

The CDR3 sequence: CASSLGLAAPYEQYF. DNA of the CDR3: TGTGCCAGCAGCTTAGGACTAGCGGCCCCCTACGAGCAGTACTTC. This sequence joins TRBV11-2 and TRBJ2-7; TRBD2 agrees at 9 bases. From germline, CDR1 is SGHAT and CDR2 FQNNGV. Trimming took 1 base from V and 2 from J; bases not matched to a gene: 3. This CDR3 has 15 amino acids.

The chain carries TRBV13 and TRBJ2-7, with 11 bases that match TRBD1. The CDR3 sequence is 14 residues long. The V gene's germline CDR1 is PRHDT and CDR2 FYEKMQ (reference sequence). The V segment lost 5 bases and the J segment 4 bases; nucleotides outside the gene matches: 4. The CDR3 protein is CASSRGQGAYEQYF. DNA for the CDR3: TGTGCCAGCAGCCGCGGACAGGGGGCTTACGAGCAGTACTTC.